This T cell receptor beta chain was recorded in a study of Tregs in tolerant kidney transplant recipients. Related graft donors supplied nonmyeloablative bone marrow transplants, and mixed chimerism was transient. CD4+CD25+CD127- Tregs, CD4+CD25- non-Tregs, CD4 and CD8 cells were sorted. Germline assignment: CDR1 MDHEN and CDR2 SYDVKM. The ends lost 1 base at V and 2 bases at J; junction bases unmatched: 7. This CDR3 comprises 17 residues. Generated by immunoSEQ multiplex PCR, the TCRdb table keeps only in-frame clones and is missing some. The sample yields approximately 47,000 clones, around 90% seen once.

The sequence was collected from a human patient who received a combined kidney and bone marrow transplant. Some T cells may have originated in the graft donor. Sequencing used CD8+ T cells from blood (PBMCs), obtained 12 months after the transplant. The V call is TRBV28, the J call TRBJ2-1; 8 bases match TRBD2. The CDR3 spells CASSLFPPAGAYNEQFF. The CDR3 DNA reads as TGTGCCAGCAGTTTATTTCCCCCAGCGGGGGCCTACAATGAGCAGTTCTTC.